This entry lists 31 T cell receptor beta chains sequenced from one sample in a study of blood T cell repertoires in COVID-19. Some clones are missing from TCRdb's copy, which holds only in-frame ones; the method was immunoSEQ multiplex PCR. Counted here are 150,000 to 200,000 clones, around nine tenths occurring once; the ten biggest clones make up under 3.5%. Specimen: peripheral blood. These receptors all stem from a man aged 70 or older with acute or convalescent COVID-19.

The chain links TRBV2 to TRBJ1-6; a possible D gene is TRBD1 (6 bases). The ends were cut back, 6 bases at V and 4 bases at J, with 19 bases in the middle. Germline V lookup: CDR1 SNHLY, CDR2 FYNNEI. The CDR3 length is 17 residues. The CDR3 loop reads CASSRGGPTPYNSPLHF. CDR3 coding DNA: TGTGCCAGCAGCCGAGGGGGACCGACACCTTATAATTCACCCCTCCACTTT.

A single count supports this clone. The gene calls are TRBV12-3 or TRBV12-4 and TRBJ1-2; weak D call: TRBD1 (6 bases). The germline V and J ends were trimmed by 10 bases and 4 bases, with 10 bases remaining between them. This CDR3 has 11 residues. This CDR3 reads CATTGLYGYTF. CDR3 bases: TGTGCCACCACAGGGCTCTATGGCTACACCTTC.

V is TRBV30 and J is TRBJ2-3; D unresolved. This CDR3 comprises 12 residues. CDR1 and CDR2 from the germline V gene are GTSNPN and SVGIG (reference sequence). V lost 0 bases, J lost 6 bases, and 7 bases lay in between. The CDR3 region has the DNA TGTGCCTGGAGTGTATCCGGGGATACGCAGTATTTT. Translation gives CAWSVSGDTQYF.

The chain has TRBV6-1 and TRBJ2-1; D gene ambiguous. The CDR3 length is 13 residues. The germline V gene encodes CDR1 MNHNS and CDR2 SASEGT. Deletions cut 2 bases from V and 4 bases from J, with 6 bases between. The CDR3 protein is CASSEIRYNEQFF. DNA for the CDR3: TGTGCCAGCAGTGAAATCCGGTACAATGAGCAGTTCTTC.

The V call is TRBV5-5, the J call TRBJ1-1; 9 nucleotides match TRBD1. This CDR3 contains 17 residues. With V trimmed by 4 bases and J by 0 bases, 10 bases remained unmatched. The germline V gene encodes CDR1 SGHKS and CDR2 YYEKEE (reference sequence). The CDR3 is CASSLPAHRGLNTEAFF. CDR3 coding DNA: TGTGCCAGCAGCCTCCCTGCCCACAGGGGGCTGAACACTGAAGCTTTCTTT. The full variable domain, completed using reference TRBV5-5 and TRBJ1-1, is DAGVTQSPTHLIKTRGQQVTLRCSPISGHKSVSWYQQVLGQGPQFIFQYYEKEERGRGNFPDRFSARQFPNYSSELNVNALLLGDSALYLCASSLPAHRGLNTEAFFGQGTRLTVV.

This clone was counted only a few times. Other DNA sequences within the sample encode an identical CDR3. The CDR3 region is CASSSGFYGYTF. As DNA, the CDR3 is TGTGCCAGCAGCTCAGGCTTCTATGGCTACACCTTC. The V call is TRBV28, the J call TRBJ1-2; no firm D call. CDR1 is MDHEN, CDR2 SYDVKM, per germline. V shed 6 bases and J shed 4 bases, with 9 bases lying between them. This CDR3 spans 12 amino acids.

The V gene is TRBV6-1, the J gene TRBJ2-7; D call uncertain. This CDR3 has 14 amino acids. Trimming stripped 3 bases from V and 0 bases from J, with 9 bases between. The germline V gene has CDR1 MNHNS and CDR2 SASEGT. The CDR3 loop is CASSEVSDSYEQYF. In DNA form, the CDR3 reads TGTGCCAGCAGTGAGGTCTCAGACTCCTACGAGCAGTACTTC.

The chain joins TRBV5-5 to TRBJ1-5; D perhaps matches TRBD1 (6 bases). The V end lost 4 bases, the J end lost 3 bases, and 11 bases lay between the germline ends. Germline CDR1 reads SGHKS; CDR2 reads YYEKEE (reference sequence). This CDR3 has 14 amino acids. CDR3 residues: CASSATGTNQPQHF. The CDR3 DNA reads as TGTGCCAGCAGCGCAACAGGGACCAATCAGCCCCAGCATTTT.

V usage is TRBV5-4 and J usage is TRBJ2-5, with D uncertain. In germline, CDR1 is SGHNT, CDR2 YYREEE (reference sequence). CDR3 length: 12 amino acids. Trimming cost V 0 bases and J 5 bases, with 5 bases left between them. CDR3 coding DNA: TGTGCCAGCAGCTTGGTGTCGGAGACCCAGTACTTC. It translates to CASSLVSETQYF.

The V call is TRBV3-1 (or the pseudogene TRBV3-2), the J call TRBJ1-6; the match to TRBD1 covers 8 bases. CDR1 and CDR2 from the germline V gene are LGHDT and YNNKEL (reference sequence). The J segment lost 7 bases and the V segment lost 6 bases, leaving 5 bases of the junction unmatched. This CDR3 region has 14 residues. The CDR3 sequence is CASRETGGNSPLHF. CDR3 nucleotide sequence: TGTGCCAGCAGAGAAACAGGGGGAAATTCACCCCTCCACTTT.

Only one count was recorded for this clone. Here the CDR3 reads CASSSKFTRYEQYF. In DNA, the CDR3 is TGTGCCAGCAGTAGTAAATTCACCCGGTACGAGCAGTACTTC. The J gene is TRBJ2-7, the V gene TRBV6-5; D is ambiguous. Germline CDR1 MNHEY, CDR2 SVGAGI. V dropped 5 bases and J dropped 4 bases, with 15 bases sitting between them. The CDR3 is 14 residues long.

The chain recombines TRBV7-9 with TRBJ1-2; 8 bases align to TRBD1. The CDR3 extends over 15 amino acids. The ends lost 5 bases at V and 3 bases at J; junction bases unmatched: 8. Germline V gene sequence: CDR1 SEHNR, CDR2 FQNEAQ (reference sequence). CDR3 protein: CASSARQGMDYGYTF. CDR3 nucleotides: TGTGCCAGCAGCGCAAGACAGGGGATGGACTATGGCTACACCTTC.

The rearrangement joins TRBV5-1 to TRBJ2-2, with D possibly TRBD1 on 6 matching bases. V lost 4 bases and J lost 0, with 7 bases in between. CDR3 size: 14 residues. Per germline, CDR1 SGHRS and CDR2 YFSETQ. For the CDR3, the DNA is TGCGCCAGCAGCAGGGACACGAACACCGGGGAGCTGTTTTTT. It yields the protein CASSRDTNTGELFF.

The chain joins TRBV2 to TRBJ1-5, with D maybe TRBD1 (5 bases). Trimming took off 4 bases at V and 4 bases at J, with 14 bases between the two ends. Per the germline V gene, CDR1 is SNHLY and CDR2 is FYNNEI. The CDR3 covers 15 residues. The CDR3 here is CASSGLDSRNQPQHF. The CDR3 DNA reads as TGTGCCAGCAGTGGGCTAGACAGTAGAAATCAGCCCCAGCATTTT.

This sequence joins TRBV18 and TRBJ2-7; TRBD1 agrees at 7 bases. V dropped 6 bases and J dropped 2; count of bases not matched to a gene: 13. The CDR3 contains 16 residues. Germline V CDR1 and CDR2: KGHSH, LQKENI. As DNA, the CDR3 is TGTGCCAGCTCTGCGATACTACAGGGGAACACCTACGAGCAGTACTTC. Translating it yields CASSAILQGNTYEQYF. The full variable domain, in which reference TRBV18 and TRBJ2-7 provide the parts outside the CDR3, is NAGVMQNPRHLVRRRGQEARLRCSPMKGHSHVYWYRQLPEEGLKFMVYLQKENIIDESGMPKERFSAEFPKEGPSILRIQQVVRGDSAAYFCASSAILQGNTYEQYFGPGTRLTVT.

With respect to this clone: Distinct nucleotide sequences in the sample also encode this CDR3. V is TRBV9 and J is TRBJ2-1; maybe TRBD2 (5 bases). CDR3 length: 14 residues. With 0 bases removed from V and 4 bases from J, the gap between germline ends came to 8 bases. Germline CDR1 and CDR2: SGDLS and YYNGEE. This CDR3 reads CASSVGSGYNEQFF. The CDR3 bases are TGTGCCAGCAGCGTAGGAAGCGGATACAATGAGCAGTTCTTC. Full variable domain (rest looked up from reference TRBV9 and TRBJ2-1): DSGVTQTPKHLITATGQRVTLRCSPRSGDLSVYWYQQSLDQGLQFLIQYYNGEERAKGNILERFSAQQFPDLHSELNLSSLELGDSALYFCASSVGSGYNEQFFGPGTRLTVL.

The gene calls are TRBV28 and TRBJ1-2; 8 positions agree with TRBD1. J was trimmed by 1 base and V by 1 base; bases with no gene match: 11. Germline V gives CDR1 MDHEN, CDR2 SYDVKM. This CDR3 has 18 amino acids. CDR3 DNA: TGTGCCAGCAGTTTATCCCCATCCGGACAGGGCCATAACTATGGCTACACCTTC. It codes for CASSLSPSGQGHNYGYTF.

The chain employs TRBV24-1 and TRBJ2-4; D is possibly TRBD2 (5 bases). CDR3 length: 13 amino acids. Between the trimmed V and J ends, which lost 9 bases and 6 bases, there was a span of 14 bases. CDR1 and CDR2 from the germline V gene are KGHDR and SFDVKD. For the CDR3, the DNA is TGTGCCACCCACGGCCTGGCGGGAAACATTCAGTACTTC. Amino acid sequence: CATHGLAGNIQYF.

V gene TRBV4-1 combines with J gene TRBJ2-2; D gene ambiguous. Germline V CDR1 and CDR2: MGHRA, YSYEKL. The V end was cut by 3 bases, the J end by 4 bases, with 12 bases between. This CDR3 has 15 residues. The DNA for the CDR3 is TGCGCCAGCAGCCACCCTCGTACGGGCACCGGGGAGCTGTTTTTT. Protein: CASSHPRTGTGELFF.

In DNA form, the CDR3 reads TGTGCCAGCAGCCCAGGATTGGGCTACGAGCAGTACTTC. It codes for CASSPGLGYEQYF. This chain connects TRBV27 to TRBJ2-7; no definite D call. V lost 6 bases and J 3 bases, leaving 12 bases between the germline ends. Germline V lookup: CDR1 MNHEY, CDR2 SMNVEV (reference sequence). The CDR3 loop spans 13 amino acids.

This chain joins TRBV10-3 and TRBJ1-2; D unclear. CDR1 is ENHRY, CDR2 SYGVKD, per germline. The V and J ends lost 2 bases and 7 bases respectively, with 8 bases between them. The CDR3 is 12 residues long. CDR3 residues: CAISEIGSGYTF. The CDR3 DNA follows: TGTGCCATCAGTGAGATCGGTAGTGGCTACACCTTC.

The J gene is TRBJ2-3, the V gene TRBV6-4; 8 bases are a match to TRBD2. The CDR3 is 17 amino acids. J was trimmed by 5 bases and V by 2 bases; bases with no gene match: 12. Germline V CDR1 and CDR2: MRHNA, SNTAGT. CDR3 bases: TGTGCCAGCAGTGACAGCCTAAGCGGGGGTCCGGTAGATACGCAGTATTTT. It translates to CASSDSLSGGPVDTQYF.

The V and J genes are TRBV7-9 and TRBJ2-1; TRBD2 aligns across 10 bases. CDR3 length equals 15 residues. Per germline, CDR1 SEHNR and CDR2 FQNEAQ (reference sequence). With V trimmed by 1 base and J by 9 bases, 6 bases remained unmatched. For the CDR3, the DNA is TGTGCCAGCAGCTTAGGCCTAGCGGGAGAGGGTGAGCAGTTCTTC. Residues: CASSLGLAGEGEQFF.

The V gene is TRBV7-2, the J gene TRBJ2-1, with TRBD1 identical over 8 bases. V lost 3 bases to trimming and J lost 0 bases; unmatched junction nucleotides: 1. From germline, CDR1 is SGHTA and CDR2 FQGNSA. CDR3 length equals 15 residues. The CDR3 region has the DNA TGTGCCAGCAGCTTCACAGGGGGCTCCTACAATGAGCAGTTCTTC. Its translation: CASSFTGGSYNEQFF.

The rearrangement joins TRBV28 to TRBJ1-5; 10 bases match TRBD1. The V segment lost 2 bases and the J segment 7 bases; nucleotides outside the gene matches: 11. Germline V gene lookup returns CDR1 MDHEN and CDR2 SYDVKM. The CDR3 has 17 residues. CDR3 in amino acids: CASSLVLLTGGEQPQHF. The CDR3 DNA follows: TGTGCCAGCAGTTTAGTCCTTTTGACAGGGGGCGAGCAGCCCCAGCATTTT.

V gene TRBV7-2 combines with J gene TRBJ1-6, with D perhaps TRBD1 (6 bases). The CDR3 extends over 15 amino acids. Germline V gene sequence: CDR1 SGHTA, CDR2 FQGNSA. Trimming removed 5 bases at V and 7 bases at J, with 15 bases between. CDR3 amino acids: CASSRDRPDNSPLHF. CDR3 coding DNA: TGTGCCAGCAGCCGCGACAGGCCAGACAATTCACCCCTCCACTTT. Full variable domain (missing parts from reference TRBV7-2 and TRBJ1-6): GAGVSQSPSNKVTEKGKDVELRCDPISGHTALYWYRQSLGQGLEFLIYFQGNSAPDKSGLPSDRFSAERTGGSVSTLTIQRTQQEDSAVYLCASSRDRPDNSPLHFGNGTRLTVT.

The rearrangement links TRBV28 to TRBJ2-1, with 8 bases lining up with TRBD2. Germline assignment: CDR1 MDHEN and CDR2 SYDVKM. V shed 1 base and J 5 bases; nucleotides not matched to a gene: 10. This CDR3 is 17 amino acids long. The CDR3 spells CASSLFVPLADHNEQFF. In DNA, the CDR3 is TGTGCCAGCAGTTTATTTGTGCCACTAGCGGACCACAATGAGCAGTTCTTC.

The CDR3 DNA reads TGTGCCAGCACTACAGGGGGCTACGAGCAGTACTTC. Translated: CASTTGGYEQYF. V gene TRBV5-6 combines with J gene TRBJ2-7, with 8 bases aligning to TRBD1. The CDR3 consists of 12 residues. CDR1 and CDR2 from the germline V gene are SGHDT and YYEEEE. The V gene end was trimmed by 6 bases and the J gene end by 3 bases; junction bases not matched to a gene: 2.

The V gene is TRBV5-4, the J gene TRBJ2-5, with 8 positions matching TRBD2. With 1 base clipped from V and 5 bases from J, the junction kept 13 bases outside the gene matches. The CDR3 has 17 residues. The V gene's germline CDR1 is SGHNT and CDR2 YYREEE (reference sequence). This chain's CDR3 is CASSLRGLDLLGETQYF. CDR3 bases: TGTGCCAGCAGCTTGAGGGGACTAGACCTGCTGGGGGAGACCCAGTACTTC.

The genes are TRBV7-9 and TRBJ2-7; no clear D gene. This CDR3 is built from 12 residues. V was trimmed by 5 bases and J by 6 bases, leaving 11 bases between them. Germline assignment: CDR1 SEHNR and CDR2 FQNEAQ (reference sequence). The CDR3 spells CASSQPPGEQYF. CDR3 sequence (DNA): TGTGCCAGCAGCCAACCCCCCGGCGAGCAGTACTTC. The full variable domain, its missing parts supplied by reference TRBV7-9 and TRBJ2-7, is DTGVSQNPRHKITKRGQNVTFRCDPISEHNRLYWYRQTLGQGPEFLTYFQNEAQLEKSRLLSDRFSAERPKGSFSTLEIQRTEQGDSAMYLCASSQPPGEQYFGPGTRLTVT.

This chain joins TRBV28 and TRBJ2-5; tentative D call: TRBD1 (6 bases). The V gene's germline CDR1 is MDHEN and CDR2 SYDVKM. The CDR3 length is 14 residues. Deletions cut 5 bases from V and 9 bases from J, with 19 bases between. CDR3 region: CASSPPGPSGAQYF. CDR3 coding DNA: TGTGCCAGCAGTCCTCCGGGCCCATCAGGGGCCCAGTACTTC.